The clone carrying this T cell receptor (beta chain) has just a few counts. The V segment lost 5 bases and the J segment 4 bases; nucleotides outside the gene matches: 12. Germline CDR1 LNHDA, CDR2 SQIVND (reference sequence). The CDR3 is made up of 16 amino acids. This entry belongs to a study of T cells in Graves' hyperthyroidism and ophthalmopathy. RNA transcripts gave rise to amplified TCR beta CDR3 regions. HTBI primers were used for first-round RT-PCR of the TCR CDR3. TCRdb redid the calling of the multiplex PCR reads with MiXCR, one entry per CDR3 protein. Of about 500,000 distinct CDR3 sequences in the sample, over 15% were seen once.

The V gene is TRBV19, the J gene TRBJ1-2; the match to TRBD1 covers 8 bases. The sequence derives from a woman aged 18-35 years with Graves' ophthalmopathy. Sequenced material: blood. The CDR3 loop reads CASSAGQGETVYGYTF. The DNA for the CDR3 is TGTGCCAGTAGTGCAGGACAGGGAGAAACTGTCTATGGCTACACCTTC. Complete variable domain (other parts from reference TRBV19 and TRBJ1-2): DGGITQSPKYLFRKEGQNVTLSCEQNLNHDAMYWYRQDPGQGLRLIYYSQIVNDFQKGDIAEGYSVSREKKESFPLTVTSAQKNPTAFYLCASSAGQGETVYGYTFGSGTRLTVV.